Each of the 20 T cell receptor beta chains below was sequenced from the same sample in a study of graft-versus-host responses after intestinal transplantation. Processing was applied to graft tissue in order to liberate intraepithelial and lamina propria lymphocytes. Repertoires were generated with immunoSEQ multiplex PCR, while TCRdb's copy carries only in-frame clones and drops some. This sample has 1,800 or so clones, with roughly 90% found just once. The specimen comprised ileum tissue, sampled roughly 55 weeks after intestinal transplantation. These receptors were obtained from a human patient who received an intestinal transplant, so some T cells may come from the graft donor.

V is TRBV5-4 and J is TRBJ2-5, with a tentative D call TRBD2 (5 bases). CDR1 is SGHNT and CDR2 is YYREEE in the germline V gene (reference sequence). The CDR3 length is 14 residues. V was clipped by 3 bases and J by 3 bases, with 12 bases between them. In DNA form, the CDR3 reads TGTGCCAGCAGCTCCACGGGGTTTAAAGAGACCCAGTACTTC. Translated, it gives CASSSTGFKETQYF.

V gene TRBV6-1 combines with J gene TRBJ2-1, with 11 bases fitting TRBD2. This CDR3 contains 16 residues. V was clipped by 3 bases and J by 7 bases; unmatched bases: 8. Germline loops: CDR1 MNHNS, CDR2 SASEGT. Here the CDR3 reads CASSDAGTSGTNEQFF. DNA for the CDR3: TGTGCCAGCAGTGACGCCGGGACTAGCGGAACTAATGAGCAGTTCTTC.

The chain recombines TRBV6-4 with TRBJ2-3; D perhaps matches TRBD2 (6 bases). V was shortened by 4 bases and J by 2 bases, with 10 bases between the two germline ends. The CDR3 consists of 14 residues. The germline gives CDR1 MRHNA, CDR2 SNTAGT. The DNA of the CDR3 is TGTGCCAGCAGTGCTAGCGAGCTCACAGATACGCAGTATTTT. This sequence encodes CASSASELTDTQYF.

This clone appeared a single time. The chain employs TRBV2 and TRBJ2-5; D might be TRBD1 (6 bases). The germline V and J ends were trimmed by 4 bases and 4 bases, with 16 bases remaining between them. Germline CDR1 and CDR2: SNHLY and FYNNEI. The CDR3 is 15 amino acids. The CDR3 spells CASSAGTLGGETQYF. The CDR3 DNA reads TGTGCCAGCAGTGCGGGGACGCTAGGGGGAGAGACCCAGTACTTC.

The chain carries TRBV9 and TRBJ2-3, with TRBD2 identical over 10 bases. Per the germline V gene, CDR1 is SGDLS and CDR2 is YYNGEE. J was trimmed by 4 bases and V by 0 bases; bases with no gene match: 2. The CDR3 has 15 residues. This chain's CDR3 is CASSVVAGGPDTQYF. The CDR3 DNA follows: TGTGCCAGCAGCGTAGTAGCGGGAGGCCCAGATACGCAGTATTTT.

The chain has TRBV30 and TRBJ2-7; D call uncertain. The CDR3 sequence is 14 residues long. CDR1 GTSNPN and CDR2 SVGIG come from the germline V gene (reference sequence). Between the trimmed V and J ends, which lost 0 bases and 4 bases, there was a span of 13 bases. The CDR3: CAWSVPDPPYEQYF. The CDR3 DNA follows: TGTGCCTGGAGTGTACCCGACCCCCCTTACGAGCAGTACTTC.

The CDR3 bases are TGTGCCAGCAGTCATGATAGTCTGGCCACAGATACGCAGTATTTT. It translates to CASSHDSLATDTQYF. The chain combines TRBV6-5 with TRBJ2-3; D unresolved. Looked up from germline, CDR1 is MNHEY and CDR2 is SVGAGI. The CDR3 loop spans 15 amino acids. The V and J ends lost 5 bases and 2 bases respectively, with 14 bases between them.

V is TRBV7-2 and J is TRBJ2-5, with TRBD2 matching 9 bases. The germline V gene encodes CDR1 SGHTA and CDR2 FQGNSA. With V trimmed by 5 bases and J by 0 bases, 10 bases remained unmatched. CDR3 size: 17 residues. The CDR3 is CASSLTRLAENQETQYF. In DNA form, the CDR3 reads TGTGCCAGCAGCCTCACTAGACTAGCGGAGAACCAAGAGACCCAGTACTTC.

The chain is built from TRBV7-2 and TRBJ2-3; 7 bases agree with TRBD2. With 5 bases clipped from V and 0 bases from J, the junction kept 8 bases outside the gene matches. Germline V gives CDR1 SGHTA, CDR2 FQGNSA. The CDR3 runs 16 residues. The CDR3 DNA follows: TGTGCCAGCAGCACCGGACTAGATCGTAGCACAGATACGCAGTATTTT. It translates to CASSTGLDRSTDTQYF.

The chain is built from TRBV6-5 and TRBJ2-7; no reliable D call. This CDR3 contains 11 residues. Trimming left V 10 bases short and J 4 bases short, with 11 bases between. In germline, CDR1 is MNHEY, CDR2 SVGAGI. In nucleotides, the CDR3 is TGTGCCACCCCAACACCGTACGAGCAGTACTTC. Translated, it gives CATPTPYEQYF.

The chain's CDR3 is CASSSEGELATPLHF. As DNA, the CDR3 is TGTGCCAGCAGCTCTGAGGGGGAGCTGGCTACACCCCTCCACTTT. V and J are TRBV5-8 and TRBJ1-6; D is possibly TRBD1 (6 bases). The CDR3 covers 15 residues. Trimming left V 3 bases short and J 11 bases short, with 18 bases between. Germline CDR1 is SGHTS and CDR2 is YDEGEE.

CDR3 sequence (DNA): TGTGCCAGCAGCCCGCCGGGACAGACCTCTGGAAACACCATATATTTT. It is translated as CASSPPGQTSGNTIYF. This chain links TRBV11-2 with TRBJ1-3, with TRBD1 matching 7 bases. The germline CDR1 and CDR2 sequences are SGHAT and FQNNGV. The CDR3 is made up of 16 amino acids. V was pared by 5 bases and J by 0 bases, with 7 bases of the junction left unmatched.

V is TRBV5-6 and J is TRBJ1-2; D is possibly TRBD1 (6 bases). V was clipped by 3 bases and J by 4 bases, with 10 bases between them. From germline, CDR1 is SGHDT and CDR2 YYEEEE. The CDR3 runs 13 residues. This CDR3 is CASSSTGLYGYTF. The CDR3, as DNA: TGTGCCAGCAGCTCGACAGGTCTCTATGGCTACACCTTC.

The chain joins TRBV7-2 to TRBJ2-7; weak D call: TRBD2 (6 bases). The CDR3 length is 19 residues. V lost 5 bases and J lost 0, with 26 bases in between. Germline CDR1 is SGHTA and CDR2 is FQGNSA. The CDR3 nucleotides read TGTGCCAGCAGCCCAGTGGGATGGGTAGCGGATAGGAGCTCCTACGAGCAGTACTTC. It yields the protein CASSPVGWVADRSSYEQYF.

The J gene is TRBJ1-5, the V gene TRBV2; 11 positions agree with TRBD1. The CDR3 covers 14 residues. Germline V lookup: CDR1 SNHLY, CDR2 FYNNEI. Unmatched junction bases numbered 2, after V lost 4 bases and J lost 6 bases. The CDR3 bases are TGTGCCAGCAGTGGGACAGGGGGCGGTCAGCCCCAGCATTTT. Its protein is CASSGTGGGQPQHF. Complete variable domain (other parts from reference TRBV2 and TRBJ1-5): EPEVTQTPSHQVTQMGQEVILRCVPISNHLYFYWYRQILGQKVEFLVSFYNNEISEKSEIFDDQFSVERPDGSNFTLKIRSTKLEDSAMYFCASSGTGGGQPQHFGDGTRLSIL.

The chain carries TRBV28 and TRBJ2-5; D may be TRBD1 or TRBD2 (6 bases each). The CDR3 runs to 13 residues. Deletions cut 5 bases from V and 4 bases from J, with 11 bases between. Germline V gene sequence: CDR1 MDHEN, CDR2 SYDVKM. CDR3 coding DNA: TGTGCCAGCAGTATACAGGGAGGAGAGACCCAGTACTTC. Its translation: CASSIQGGETQYF. The full variable domain, in which reference TRBV28 and TRBJ2-5 provide the parts outside the CDR3, is DVKVTQSSRYLVKRTGEKVFLECVQDMDHENMFWYRQDPGLGLRLIYFSYDVKMKEKGDIPEGYSVSREKKERFSLILESASTNQTSMYLCASSIQGGETQYFGPGTRLLVL.

This chain uses TRBV28 with TRBJ1-6; perhaps TRBD1 as D (5 bases). The CDR3 length is 16 residues. V was cut by 6 bases and J by 6 bases, with 18 bases left in between. The germline V gene has CDR1 MDHEN and CDR2 SYDVKM. CDR3 loop: CASSLRQGGFNSPLHF. The CDR3 DNA sequence: TGTGCCAGCAGCCTCCGGCAGGGCGGTTTTAATTCACCCCTCCACTTT.

The chain uses TRBV6-6 and TRBJ2-5; TRBD2 matches at 9 bases. V gave up 10 bases and J gave up 3 bases; unmatched junction bases: 12. This CDR3 has 15 residues. CDR1 and CDR2 from the germline V gene are MNHNY and SVGAGI (reference sequence). CDR3 DNA sequence: TGTGCCACCAAATACGCAGCTAGCGGGGAAGAGACCCAGTACTTC. It yields the protein CATKYAASGEETQYF.

The CDR3 loop reads CASSSTWTSGGSRGNEQFF. The CDR3 DNA sequence: TGTGCCAGCAGCTCCACCTGGACTAGCGGGGGCTCCCGGGGCAATGAGCAGTTCTTC. The chain uses TRBV7-9 and TRBJ2-1, with 13 bases fitting TRBD2. From germline, CDR1 is SEHNR and CDR2 FQNEAQ (reference sequence). Losses at the gene ends were 4 bases for V and 6 bases for J; bases not matched to a gene: 15. The CDR3 totals 19 residues. Looking up the rest from reference TRBV7-9 and TRBJ2-1 gives the full variable domain: DTGVSQNPRHKITKRGQNVTFRCDPISEHNRLYWYRQTLGQGPEFLTYFQNEAQLEKSRLLSDRFSAERPKGSFSTLEIQRTEQGDSAMYLCASSSTWTSGGSRGNEQFFGPGTRLTVL.

This clone has a single count. The chain carries TRBV27 and TRBJ2-1; a possible D gene is TRBD1 (6 bases). This CDR3 has 15 residues. Germline V gene data show CDR1 as MNHEY and CDR2 as SMNVEV (reference sequence). Deletions cut 3 bases from V and 8 bases from J, with 17 bases between. CDR3 sequence (DNA): TGTGCCAGCAGTTTCGGAGCAGGGGATAATTATGAGCAGTTCTTC. This codes for CASSFGAGDNYEQFF.